Here is one TCR beta chain with its context. This specimen belongs to a study of blood T cell repertoires in COVID-19. Across the study: The study drew acute and convalescent COVID-19 samples from the United States, Italy and Spain. T cells, B-cell-depleted T cells, or PBMCs provided the cDNA or gDNA that served as material.

The germline CDR1 and CDR2 sequences are MNHNY and SVGAGI (reference sequence). V lost 7 bases, J lost 6 bases, and 5 bases stayed unmatched. The CDR3 sequence is 13 residues long. How the authors handled the data: Amplification with reference gene primers provided the estimates of nucleated cell counts. Here immunoSEQ multiplex PCR was the method, and the copy in TCRdb shows in-frame clones only, minus some. That table is the source of V, J and clone size, and D and trimming were worked out from the DNA. The sample lists some 70,000 clones, around 89% occurring once. This chain joins TRBV6-6 and TRBJ2-2; 7 nucleotides match TRBD1. This clonotype was sampled from a man between 60 and 75 years old with acute or convalescent COVID-19. The sequenced sample was peripheral blood. CDR3 residues: CASNKQGPGELFF. DNA of the CDR3: TGTGCCAGCAACAAACAGGGGCCCGGGGAGCTGTTTTTT.